The sequence of this TCR beta chain was determined in a study of STAT5B mutations in CD4+ large granular lymphocyte leukemia. Study-level results: Top patient clones used TRBV06 genes more often: 8/27 versus 2/35 in controls.

A note on this clone: The target antigen is unknown.

The authors' processing: The detection floor for productive clonotype frequency was 2.59 x 10-5. The protocol was immunoSEQ multiplex PCR, while the TCRdb copy is restricted to in-frame clones and leaves out a portion. V and J calls and clone size come straight from that table; D and trimming were deduced from the DNA. The data contain under 40,000 clones, around four fifths of them seen just once; the ten biggest clones take up approximately 2.5%. The V and J ends lost 5 bases and 4 bases respectively, with 9 bases between them. The CDR3 consists of 13 residues. From germline, CDR1 is SGHAT and CDR2 FQNNGV.

This TCR was sampled from a human donor in good health. The sequenced sample was CD4+ T cells from blood buffy coats. This chain links TRBV11-2 with TRBJ1-3, with D perhaps matching TRBD1 (5 bases). The CDR3 protein is CASSLTEGNTIYF. The CDR3 region has the DNA TGTGCCAGCAGCCTGACAGAAGGAAACACCATATATTTT.